The 3 T cell receptor beta chains given below trace back to one sample, sequenced in a study of cytomegalovirus exposure and HLA in healthy donors. In the PCR, 60 Vbeta and 13 Jbeta primers were used. Profiling relied on immunoSEQ multiplex PCR, and the TCRdb table lists in-frame clones only, not all of them. This table holds roughly 160,000 clones, approximately 84% found once. The sample was PBMCs. Source of these receptors: a woman between 50 and 59 years old in good health and CMV-seropositive.

V is TRBV4-1 and J is TRBJ1-3; tentative D call: TRBD1 (5 bases). V was pared by 0 bases and J by 3 bases, with 15 bases between. The CDR3 extends over 17 amino acids. CDR1 and CDR2 from the germline V gene are MGHRA and YSYEKL. DNA of the CDR3: TGCGCCAGCAGCCAAGACCCAGCGGGGGTTAGTGGAAACACCATATATTTT. Protein: CASSQDPAGVSGNTIYF.

The rearrangement joins TRBV5-1 to TRBJ2-3; possibly TRBD2 for D (6 bases). The CDR3 is 15 residues long. V lost 0 bases, J lost 1 base, and 9 bases lay in between. The germline V gene encodes CDR1 SGHRS and CDR2 YFSETQ. The CDR3 here is CASSLDGRGTDTQYF. In nucleotides, the CDR3 is TGCGCCAGCAGCTTGGACGGGAGAGGCACAGATACGCAGTATTTT.

The chain has TRBV20-1 and TRBJ1-4; 7 nucleotides agree with TRBD1. Trimming removed 5 bases from V and 11 bases from J; junction bases left unmatched: 5. The CDR3 contains 11 residues. CDR1 is DFQATT, CDR2 SNEGSKA, per germline (reference sequence). The CDR3 DNA reads TGCAGTGCTGTTACAGGGGCGAAACTGTTTTTT. Its protein product is CSAVTGAKLFF.